These 17 T cell receptor beta chains originate from one sample sequenced in a study of shared clonotypes between healthy human individuals (dated by TCRdb to 2020 to 2022). Library method: the immunoSEQ multiplex PCR assay. The source is immuneACCESS, and TCRdb retained only in-frame sequences with V and J called. Part of the clones is not carried over; for the studies checked, unresolved V genes explain less than half of this, and the remainder is unexplained. Present in this sample are approximately 2,000,000 clones, under 95% of which were seen just once. About 0.36% of the sample lies in the top ten. Sequencing input: naive CD4+ T cells from PBMCs. Taken with the paper, the label for cell subset or site translates to: CD45RA+ positively selected. The receptors here all came from a man younger than 30 in good health. Some clones in this sample may be carry-over from other donors' samples.

In this sample, this clone turned up once. The chain recombines TRBV29-1 with TRBJ2-1; 11 positions agree with TRBD1. The V gene end was trimmed by 3 bases and the J gene end by 6 bases; junction bases not matched to a gene: 1. The CDR3 contains 13 residues. The germline V gene encodes CDR1 SQVTM and CDR2 ANQGSEA. In nucleotides, the CDR3 is TGCAGCGTTGAGGGGACAGGGGGCAATGAGCAGTTCTTC. Protein: CSVEGTGGNEQFF.

In DNA, the CDR3 is TGCGCCAGCAGCTTGGAACAGGGGAGCTCCTATAATTCACCCCTCCACTTT. Residues: CASSLEQGSSYNSPLHF. The chain has TRBV5-1 and TRBJ1-6, with 7 positions matching TRBD1. Germline CDR1 SGHRS, CDR2 YFSETQ. The trim removed 0 bases at V and 0 bases at J, leaving 3 bases unmatched. The CDR3 length is 17 residues.

V and J are TRBV5-4 and TRBJ1-4; D may be TRBD1 (6 bases). Looked up from germline, CDR1 is SGHNT and CDR2 is YYREEE (reference sequence). The CDR3 consists of 17 residues. Trimming took 3 bases from V and 5 from J, leaving 20 bases between them. DNA for the CDR3: TGTGCCAGCAGCTCCCGGGGGGCGGGGCCTCTGAATGAAAAACTGTTTTTT. Its protein product is CASSSRGAGPLNEKLFF. Together with reference TRBV5-4 and TRBJ1-4, the CDR3 gives the full variable domain: ETGVTQSPTHLIKTRGQQVTLRCSSQSGHNTVSWYQQALGQGPQFIFQYYREEENGRGNFPPRFSGLQFPNYSSELNVNALELDDSALYLCASSSRGAGPLNEKLFFGSGTQLSVL.

The chain joins TRBV12-1 to TRBJ2-2. TRBV12-1 is flagged as a pseudogene. The CDR3 has 11 residues. CDR3 in DNA: TGTGCCAGCAGCGCCCCCGGGGAGCTGTTTTTT. Protein: CASSAPGELFF.

On this clone: The same CDR3 is also encoded by other DNA sequences in this sample. The rearrangement joins TRBV5-1 to TRBJ2-7; 10 nucleotides align to TRBD1. The ends lost 4 bases at V and 3 bases at J; junction bases unmatched: 4. This CDR3 has 14 residues. CDR1 SGHRS and CDR2 YFSETQ come from the germline V gene. In nucleotides, the CDR3 is TGCGCCAGCAGCCTGGGGGACAGGGGCTACGAGCAGTACTTC. It specifies CASSLGDRGYEQYF.

The genes are TRBV5-4 and TRBJ2-6, with a weak D call TRBD1 (7 bases). The CDR3 spans 15 residues. The germline V gene encodes CDR1 SGHNT and CDR2 YYREEE (reference sequence). The V end lost 4 bases, the J end lost 4 bases, and 12 bases lay between the germline ends. CDR3 in amino acids: CASSARGEGANVLTF. CDR3 DNA: TGTGCCAGCAGCGCCAGGGGGGAAGGGGCCAACGTCCTGACTTTC.

As for this clone: Other nucleotide sequences in the sample specify the same CDR3. The chain combines TRBV5-4 with TRBJ2-1; 7 bases map to TRBD1. With V trimmed by 4 bases and J by 0 bases, 4 bases remained unmatched. CDR3 length: 15 residues. CDR1 and CDR2 (germline): SGHNT, YYREEE (reference sequence). CDR3 DNA sequence: TGTGCCAGCAGCACCGGGACAGTCTCCTACAATGAGCAGTTCTTC. Translated, it gives CASSTGTVSYNEQFF.

As concerns this clone: Other DNA sequences in the sample encode the same CDR3. The chain joins TRBV9 to TRBJ2-3; D is undetermined. CDR3 length equals 13 residues. Trimming left V 1 base short and J 3 bases short, with 6 bases between. Germline V gene data show CDR1 as SGDLS and CDR2 as YYNGEE. The CDR3 nucleotides are TGTGCCAGCAGCGTACTGGGGACAGATACGCAGTATTTT. Protein sequence: CASSVLGTDTQYF.

The genes are TRBV27 and TRBJ2-6; 8 bases align to TRBD1. CDR1 is MNHEY and CDR2 is SMNVEV in the germline V gene (reference sequence). V lost 11 bases to trimming and J lost 2 bases; unmatched junction nucleotides: 8. CDR3 length: 15 residues. The CDR3 region has the DNA TGTGCCTCCTGCAGGGGGCATCCTGGGGCCAACGTCCTGACTTTC. It codes for CASCRGHPGANVLTF.

V is TRBV18 and J is TRBJ1-1, with a tentative D call TRBD1 (6 bases). Germline-derived CDR1 and CDR2 are KGHSH and LQKENI. The CDR3 totals 17 residues. Deletions cut 2 bases from V and 4 bases from J, with 20 bases between. The CDR3 region is CASSPISPGGSGTEAFF. CDR3 in DNA: TGTGCCAGCTCACCAATTAGTCCGGGGGGCTCAGGCACTGAAGCTTTCTTT. Full variable domain (outside the CDR3, taken from reference TRBV18 and TRBJ1-1): NAGVMQNPRHLVRRRGQEARLRCSPMKGHSHVYWYRQLPEEGLKFMVYLQKENIIDESGMPKERFSAEFPKEGPSILRIQQVVRGDSAAYFCASSPISPGGSGTEAFFGQGTRLTVV.

On this clone itself: Other nucleotide sequences from this sample produce the same CDR3. The rearrangement links TRBV5-4 to TRBJ2-3; the D is unclear. Between the trimmed V and J ends, which lost 4 bases and 0 bases, there was a span of 6 bases. Looked up from germline, CDR1 is SGHNT and CDR2 is YYREEE (reference sequence). The CDR3 loop spans 13 amino acids. CDR3 DNA: TGTGCCAGCAGCCGTTCTAGCACAGATACGCAGTATTTT. Translated, it gives CASSRSSTDTQYF.

The CDR3 protein is CASSAQGSDTQYF. CDR3 sequence (DNA): TGTGCCAGCAGTGCACAGGGTTCAGATACGCAGTATTTT. J is TRBJ2-3 and V is TRBV6-1; D possibly corresponds to TRBD1 (6 bases). Deletions cut 4 bases from V and 4 bases from J, with 9 bases between. The length of the CDR3 is 13 residues. CDR1 is MNHNS and CDR2 is SASEGT in the germline V gene.

The chain carries TRBV10-3 and TRBJ2-7, with 8 bases aligning to TRBD2. Germline V gene data show CDR1 as ENHRY and CDR2 as SYGVKD. The CDR3 is 15 residues long. Trimming at V came to 10 bases and at J to 2 bases, leaving 13 bases not matched to a gene. The CDR3 loop is CANSQLGGGTYEQYF. The CDR3 DNA follows: TGTGCCAACAGCCAATTGGGCGGGGGGACCTACGAGCAGTACTTC.

This rearrangement joins TRBV30 to TRBJ2-1; perhaps TRBD1 as D (6 bases). The CDR3 covers 13 residues. Trimming shortened V by 1 base and J by 10 bases, and 14 bases separated the two germline ends. The germline V gene encodes CDR1 GTSNPN and CDR2 SVGIG (reference sequence). In DNA form, the CDR3 reads TGTGCCTGGAGTGACAGCGGACAGAGAGAGCAGTTCTTC. The encoded protein is CAWSDSGQREQFF.

The rearrangement uses TRBV2 and TRBJ2-7; D remains unclear. This CDR3 has 11 amino acids. V lost 7 bases, J lost 11 bases, and 15 bases lay in between. CDR1 is SNHLY and CDR2 is FYNNEI in the germline V gene. The CDR3 coding sequence is TGTGCCAGCACAAGGAGAGGTCCGAAGTACTTC. It encodes CASTRRGPKYF.

V is TRBV28 and J is TRBJ1-5; D uncertain. The length of the CDR3 is 12 residues. Germline CDR1 is MDHEN and CDR2 is SYDVKM. Trimming took 4 bases from V and 11 from J, leaving 12 bases between them. The CDR3 region has the DNA TGTGCCAGCAGTTCCCTTCAACTAGCCCAGCATTTT. Protein product: CASSSLQLAQHF.

As to this clone: The same CDR3 can be traced to other DNA sequences in this sample. The rearrangement links TRBV5-1 to TRBJ2-7; a possible D gene is TRBD1 (5 bases). Germline loops: CDR1 SGHRS, CDR2 YFSETQ. There are 14 residues in the CDR3. The germline V and J ends were trimmed by 0 bases and 0 bases, with 7 bases remaining between them. CDR3 coding DNA: TGCGCCAGCAGCTTGGCCAGGGCCTCCTACGAGCAGTACTTC. Its translation is CASSLARASYEQYF.